The next 3 T cell receptor beta chains were all read from a single sample in a study of vaccination and CD4 T cells after COVID-19. Treatment defined: roughly nine-day PBMC culture with coronavirus spike peptide pools or control peptides (ViraFEST assay). Their antigen targets remain unknown. The Oncomine TCR Beta short-read assay sequenced DNA from cultured CD4+ T cells. TCRdb recomputed calls from the PCR reads with MiXCR, one row per CDR3 protein. The sample lists about 25,000 distinct CDR3 sequences, more than 40% occurring once. Material: CD4+ T cells from blood, cultured in vitro. All receptors come from a human donor who had recovered from COVID-19.

For the CDR3, the DNA is TGTGCCAGCAGCGTTTCGGCTAGCGTGAATGAGCAGTTCTTC. It yields the protein CASSVSASVNEQFF. The chain has TRBV7-2 and TRBJ2-1, with D perhaps TRBD2 (6 bases). The germline V gene encodes CDR1 SGHTA and CDR2 FQGNSA. The V end lost 5 bases, the J end lost 7 bases, and 15 bases lay between the germline ends. This CDR3 spans 14 amino acids.

The genes are TRBV2 and TRBJ1-5; 7 bases line up with TRBD1. Trimming took 2 bases from V and 6 from J; bases not matched to a gene: 1. The germline V gene has CDR1 SNHLY and CDR2 FYNNEI. The CDR3 runs to 13 residues. The CDR3 sequence: CASSEQGVQPQHF. The CDR3 DNA reads TGTGCCAGCAGTGAACAGGGGGTTCAGCCCCAGCATTTT.

The J gene is TRBJ1-1, the V gene TRBV18, with unresolved D. V was clipped by 6 bases and J by 6 bases, with 14 bases between them. The CDR3 runs 13 residues. Germline CDR1 KGHSH, CDR2 LQKENI. The CDR3 DNA sequence: TGTGCCAGCTCTTCCCAGCGAGGACCTGAAGCTTTCTTT. Protein: CASSSQRGPEAFF.